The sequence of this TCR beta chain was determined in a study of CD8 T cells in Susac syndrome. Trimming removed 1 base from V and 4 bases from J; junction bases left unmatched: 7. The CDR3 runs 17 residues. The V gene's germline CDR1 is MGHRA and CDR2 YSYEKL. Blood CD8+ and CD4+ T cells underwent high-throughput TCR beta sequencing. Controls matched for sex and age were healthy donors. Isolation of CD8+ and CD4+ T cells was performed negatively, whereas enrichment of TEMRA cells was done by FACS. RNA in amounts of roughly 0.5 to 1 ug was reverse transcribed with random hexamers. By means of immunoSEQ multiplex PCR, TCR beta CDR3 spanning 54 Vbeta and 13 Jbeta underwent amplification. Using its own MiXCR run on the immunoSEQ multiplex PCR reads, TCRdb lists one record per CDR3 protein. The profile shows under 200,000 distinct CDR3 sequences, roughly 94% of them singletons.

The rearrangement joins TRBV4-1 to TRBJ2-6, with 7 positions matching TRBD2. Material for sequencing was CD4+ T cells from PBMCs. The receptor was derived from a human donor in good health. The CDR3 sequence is CASSQGGRDSGANVLTF. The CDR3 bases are TGCGCCAGCAGCCAAGGTGGGAGGGATTCGGGGGCCAACGTCCTGACTTTC.